The T cell receptor (beta chain) described here comes from a study of T cells in Graves' hyperthyroidism and ophthalmopathy. It was RNA transcripts that yielded the amplified TCR beta CDR3 regions. Carried out on the TCR CDR3, a first-round RT-PCR used the HTBI primer set. TCRdb independently ran MiXCR on the multiplex PCR reads; one entry per CDR3 protein. The repertoire holds around 340,000 distinct CDR3 sequences, with about 21% as singletons. As concerns this clonotype: This could be a read error, since a much larger clone is one nucleotide away.

The CDR3 sequence is 16 residues long. Germline CDR1 SNHLY, CDR2 FYNNEI. Material: blood. The chain employs TRBV2 and TRBJ1-4, with a weak D call TRBD1 (5 bases). This clonotype was sampled from a woman aged 50 to 60 with Graves' hyperthyroidism. CDR3 amino acids: CTSRAPVGRTNEKLFF. CDR3 in DNA: TGTACCAGCAGGGCCCCAGTGGGGAGAACTAATGAAAAACTGTTTTTT.